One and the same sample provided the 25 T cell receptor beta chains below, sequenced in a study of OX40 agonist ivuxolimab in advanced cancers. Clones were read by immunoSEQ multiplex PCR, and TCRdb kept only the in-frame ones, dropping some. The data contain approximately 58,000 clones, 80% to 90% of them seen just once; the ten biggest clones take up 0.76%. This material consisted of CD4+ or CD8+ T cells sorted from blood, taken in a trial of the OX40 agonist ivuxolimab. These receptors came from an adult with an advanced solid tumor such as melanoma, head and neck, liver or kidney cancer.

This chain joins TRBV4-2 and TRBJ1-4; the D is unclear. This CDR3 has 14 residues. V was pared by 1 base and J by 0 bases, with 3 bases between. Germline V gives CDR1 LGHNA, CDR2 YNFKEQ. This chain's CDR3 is CASSQAATNEKLFF. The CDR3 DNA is TGTGCCAGCAGCCAAGCTGCAACTAATGAAAAACTGTTTTTT.

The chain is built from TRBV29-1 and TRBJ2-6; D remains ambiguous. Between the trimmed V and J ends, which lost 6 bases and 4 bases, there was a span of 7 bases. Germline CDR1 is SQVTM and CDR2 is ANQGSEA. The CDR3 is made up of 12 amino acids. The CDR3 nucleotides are TGCAGCGTCCGCCAGGGGGCCAACGTCCTGACTTTC. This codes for CSVRQGANVLTF.

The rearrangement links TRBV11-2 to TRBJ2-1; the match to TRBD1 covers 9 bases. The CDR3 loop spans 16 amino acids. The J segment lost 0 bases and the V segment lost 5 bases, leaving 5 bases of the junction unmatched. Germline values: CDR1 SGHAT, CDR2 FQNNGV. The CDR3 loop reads CASSRRQGGSYNEQFF. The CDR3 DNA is TGTGCCAGCAGCCGCAGACAGGGGGGCTCCTACAATGAGCAGTTCTTC.

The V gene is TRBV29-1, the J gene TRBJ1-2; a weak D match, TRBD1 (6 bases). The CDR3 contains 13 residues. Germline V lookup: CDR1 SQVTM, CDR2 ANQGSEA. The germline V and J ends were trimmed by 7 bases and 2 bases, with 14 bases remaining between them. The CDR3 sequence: CSAFLGGNYGYTF. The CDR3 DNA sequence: TGCAGCGCCTTTTTAGGGGGGAACTATGGCTACACCTTC. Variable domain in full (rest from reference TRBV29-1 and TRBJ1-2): SAVISQKPSRDICQRGTSLTIQCQVDSQVTMMFWYRQQPGQSLTLIATANQGSEATYESGFVIDKFPISRPNLTFSTLTVSNMSPEDSSIYLCSAFLGGNYGYTFGSGTRLTVV.

The CDR3 nucleotides are TGTGCCAGCAGCCCGCGGGGGTACAGGGTTGGTGGCTACACCTTC. Translating it yields CASSPRGYRVGGYTF. The gene calls are TRBV9 and TRBJ1-2, with TRBD1 as a possible D gene (6 bases). The V gene's germline CDR1 is SGDLS and CDR2 YYNGEE. CDR3 length: 15 amino acids. V was cut by 4 bases and J by 7 bases, with 20 bases left in between.

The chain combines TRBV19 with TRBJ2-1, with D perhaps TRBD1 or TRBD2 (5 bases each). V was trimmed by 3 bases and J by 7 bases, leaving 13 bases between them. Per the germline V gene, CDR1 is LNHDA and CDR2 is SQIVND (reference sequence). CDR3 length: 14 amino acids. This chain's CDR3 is CASSMGPQWNEQFF. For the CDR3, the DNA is TGTGCCAGTAGTATGGGACCTCAATGGAATGAGCAGTTCTTC.

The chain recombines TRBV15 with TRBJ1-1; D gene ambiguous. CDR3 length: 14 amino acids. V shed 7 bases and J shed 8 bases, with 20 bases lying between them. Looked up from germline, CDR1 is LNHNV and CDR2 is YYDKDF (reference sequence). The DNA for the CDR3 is TGTGCCACCACTAGAGGACGACTGCCCTTAGAAGCTTTCTTT. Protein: CATTRGRLPLEAFF.

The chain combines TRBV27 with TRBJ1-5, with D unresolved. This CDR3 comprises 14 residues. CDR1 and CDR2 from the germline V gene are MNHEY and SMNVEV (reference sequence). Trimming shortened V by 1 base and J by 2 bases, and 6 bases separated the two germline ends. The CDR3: CASSLLYGNQPQHF. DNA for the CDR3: TGTGCCAGCAGTTTATTATATGGCAATCAGCCCCAGCATTTT.

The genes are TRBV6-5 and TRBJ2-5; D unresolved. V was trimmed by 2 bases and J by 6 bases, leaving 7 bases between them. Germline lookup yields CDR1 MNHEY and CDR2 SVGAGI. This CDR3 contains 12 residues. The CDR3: CASSYPSQTQYF. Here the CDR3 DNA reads TGTGCCAGCAGTTACCCATCGCAGACCCAGTACTTC.

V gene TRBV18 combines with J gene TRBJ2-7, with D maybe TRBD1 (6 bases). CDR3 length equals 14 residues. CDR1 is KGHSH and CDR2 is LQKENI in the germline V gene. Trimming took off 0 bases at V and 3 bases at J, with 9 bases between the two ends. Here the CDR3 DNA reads TGTGCCAGCTCACCACCAGACAGGAGCTACGAGCAGTACTTC. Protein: CASSPPDRSYEQYF.

The CDR3 bases are TGTGCCAGCAGTTTATATTTTCTCGGGCGGGACAGTTATCCCCAGTACTTC. It codes for CASSLYFLGRDSYPQYF. V is TRBV27 and J is TRBJ2-5, with D maybe TRBD1 (7 bases). The CDR3 runs 17 residues. Germline V CDR1 and CDR2: MNHEY, SMNVEV (reference sequence). V lost 1 base, J lost 9 bases, and 24 bases lay in between.

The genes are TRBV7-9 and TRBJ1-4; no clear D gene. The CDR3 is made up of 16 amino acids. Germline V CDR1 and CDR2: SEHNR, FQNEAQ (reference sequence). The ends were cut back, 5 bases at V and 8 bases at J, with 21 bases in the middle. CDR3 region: CASSNPKLAPGEKLFF. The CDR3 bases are TGTGCCAGCAGCAACCCAAAGCTGGCCCCGGGCGAAAAACTGTTTTTT.

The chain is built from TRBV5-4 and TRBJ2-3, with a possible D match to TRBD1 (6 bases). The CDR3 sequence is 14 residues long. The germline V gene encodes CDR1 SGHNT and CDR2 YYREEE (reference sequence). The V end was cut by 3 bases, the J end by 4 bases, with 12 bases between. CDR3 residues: CASSSYQGSDTQYF. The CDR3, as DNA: TGTGCCAGCAGCTCATATCAGGGGTCAGATACGCAGTATTTT. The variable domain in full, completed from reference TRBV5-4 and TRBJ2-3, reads ETGVTQSPTHLIKTRGQQVTLRCSSQSGHNTVSWYQQALGQGPQFIFQYYREEENGRGNFPPRFSGLQFPNYSSELNVNALELDDSALYLCASSSYQGSDTQYFGPGTRLTVL.

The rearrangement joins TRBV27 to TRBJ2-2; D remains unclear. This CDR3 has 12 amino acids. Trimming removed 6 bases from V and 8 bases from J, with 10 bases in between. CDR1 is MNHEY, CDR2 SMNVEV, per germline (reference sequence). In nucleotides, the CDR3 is TGTGCCAGCAGCTTCTCTCGGGGGGAGCTGTTTTTT. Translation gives CASSFSRGELFF.

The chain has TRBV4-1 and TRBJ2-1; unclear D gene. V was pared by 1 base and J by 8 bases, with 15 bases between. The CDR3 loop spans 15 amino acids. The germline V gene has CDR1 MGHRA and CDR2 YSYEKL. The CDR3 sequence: CASSQVGSNSYEQFF. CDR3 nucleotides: TGCGCCAGCAGCCAAGTCGGGTCAAATAGTTATGAGCAGTTCTTC.

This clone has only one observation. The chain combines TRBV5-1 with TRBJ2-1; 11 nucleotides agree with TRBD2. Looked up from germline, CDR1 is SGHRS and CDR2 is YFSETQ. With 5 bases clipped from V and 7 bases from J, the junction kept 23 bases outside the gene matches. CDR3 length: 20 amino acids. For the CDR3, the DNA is TGCGCCAGCAGACCCTATCCGGGACAGGGAGGGACTAGCGGATTGAATGAGCAGTTCTTC. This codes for CASRPYPGQGGTSGLNEQFF.

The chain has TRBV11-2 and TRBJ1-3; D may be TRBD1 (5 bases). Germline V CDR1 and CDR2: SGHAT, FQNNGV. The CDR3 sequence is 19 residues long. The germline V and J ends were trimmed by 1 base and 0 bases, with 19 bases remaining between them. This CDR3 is CASSLGGPRLTDSGNTIYF. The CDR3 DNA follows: TGTGCCAGCAGCTTAGGAGGCCCCCGTCTGACAGACTCTGGAAACACCATATATTTT.

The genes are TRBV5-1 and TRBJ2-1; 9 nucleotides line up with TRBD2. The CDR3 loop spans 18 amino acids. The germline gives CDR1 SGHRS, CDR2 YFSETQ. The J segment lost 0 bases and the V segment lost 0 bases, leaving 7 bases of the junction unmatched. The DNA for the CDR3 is TGCGCCAGCAGCTTGGTTCCTAGCGGGATCGGCTCCTACAATGAGCAGTTCTTC. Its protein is CASSLVPSGIGSYNEQFF.

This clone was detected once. In nucleotides, the CDR3 is TGTGCCAGCAGCTTACGGGGGGAGATTTTAACTAATGAAAAACTGTTTTTT. It codes for CASSLRGEILTNEKLFF. This chain uses TRBV11-3 with TRBJ1-4; maybe TRBD1 (5 bases). The CDR3 length is 17 residues. Germline V lookup: CDR1 SGHNT, CDR2 YENEEA. V was trimmed by 2 bases and J by 1 base, leaving 14 bases between them.

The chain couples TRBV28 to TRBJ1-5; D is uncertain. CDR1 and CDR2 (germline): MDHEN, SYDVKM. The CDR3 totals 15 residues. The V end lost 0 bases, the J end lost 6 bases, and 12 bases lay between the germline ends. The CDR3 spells CASSLWSGRFQPQHF. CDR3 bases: TGTGCCAGCAGTTTATGGTCCGGGCGGTTTCAGCCCCAGCATTTT.

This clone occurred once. The CDR3 here is CASTLRRGEQETQYF. The CDR3 bases are TGTGCCAGCACCCTACGGAGGGGGGAACAAGAGACCCAGTACTTC. This chain connects TRBV28 to TRBJ2-5, with D possibly called TRBD1 or TRBD2 (6 bases each). This CDR3 comprises 15 residues. Germline loops: CDR1 MDHEN, CDR2 SYDVKM. V lost 7 bases to trimming and J lost 2 bases, with 17 bases between them.

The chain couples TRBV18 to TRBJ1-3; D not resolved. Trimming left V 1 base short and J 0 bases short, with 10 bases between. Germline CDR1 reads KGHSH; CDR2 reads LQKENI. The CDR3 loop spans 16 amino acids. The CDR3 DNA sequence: TGTGCCAGCTCACCACGGGCGTCCAGCTCTGGAAACACCATATATTTT. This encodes CASSPRASSSGNTIYF.

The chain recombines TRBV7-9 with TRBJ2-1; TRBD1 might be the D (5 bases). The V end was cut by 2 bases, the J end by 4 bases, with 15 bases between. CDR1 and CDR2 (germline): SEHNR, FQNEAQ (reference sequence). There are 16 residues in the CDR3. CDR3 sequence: CASSLHAAGNYNEQFF. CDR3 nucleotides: TGTGCCAGCAGCTTACACGCGGCAGGGAATTACAATGAGCAGTTCTTC.

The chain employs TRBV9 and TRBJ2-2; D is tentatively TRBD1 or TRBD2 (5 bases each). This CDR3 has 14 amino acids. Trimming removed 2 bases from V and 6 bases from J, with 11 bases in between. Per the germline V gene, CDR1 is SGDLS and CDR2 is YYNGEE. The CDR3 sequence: CASSVGTAAGELFF. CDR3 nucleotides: TGTGCCAGCAGCGTTGGGACGGCCGCCGGGGAGCTGTTTTTT.

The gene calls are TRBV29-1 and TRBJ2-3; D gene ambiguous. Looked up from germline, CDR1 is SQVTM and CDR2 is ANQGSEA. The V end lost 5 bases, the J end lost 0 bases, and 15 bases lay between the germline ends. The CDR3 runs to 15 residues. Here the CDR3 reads CSVTGLAFSTDTQYF. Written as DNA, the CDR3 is TGCAGCGTTACGGGTTTAGCTTTTAGCACAGATACGCAGTATTTT.